In its sample, the clone carrying this TCR beta chain was seen a few times. When naive CD8 T cells were sorted, they were gated as CD8+CD4-CCR7+CD45RA+. The data are from a study of molecular identifiers for immune sequencing clone quantification. Study summary: Within a replicate experiment, RNA obtained from either roughly 20,000 or 100,000 naive CD8 cells was divided into five aliquots, and four of those aliquots were then sequenced.

V was clipped by 1 base and J by 5 bases; unmatched bases: 7. CDR1 LNHDA and CDR2 SQIVND come from the germline V gene (reference sequence). The CDR3 extends over 16 amino acids. For bulk TCR libraries, previously described methods and listed TCR primers were used. From the PCR reads, TCRdb called clonotypes with MiXCR, one entry per CDR3 protein. Of 460,000 or so distinct CDR3 sequences listed, around 23% are singletons. The chain couples TRBV19 to TRBJ2-3; 9 positions agree with TRBD2. The source is a human donor in good health. Some libraries in this study had Jurkat cell RNA spiked in. The sample was naive CD8+ T cells from blood, with Jurkat cell RNA spiked in. As to subset: FACS-sorted CD8+CD4-CCR7+CD45RA+ naive T cells. CDR3 sequence (DNA): TGTGCCAGTAGTATAGTGGCTAGCGGGGATGAAGATACGCAGTATTTT. The encoded protein is CASSIVASGDEDTQYF. The full variable domain, in which reference TRBV19 and TRBJ2-3 provide the parts outside the CDR3, is DGGITQSPKYLFRKEGQNVTLSCEQNLNHDAMYWYRQDPGQGLRLIYYSQIVNDFQKGDIAEGYSVSREKKESFPLTVTSAQKNPTAFYLCASSIVASGDEDTQYFGPGTRLTVL.